The 29 T cell receptor beta chains below come from one sample, sequenced in a study of shared clonotypes between healthy human individuals. Some clones are missing from TCRdb's copy, which holds only in-frame ones; the method was immunoSEQ multiplex PCR. The sample has some 1 million clones, more than 65% seen once. Sample: memory CD4+ T cells sorted from blood. The subset here: CD45RA-negative fraction. The receptors shown here come from a man younger than 35 in good health.

The V call is TRBV18, the J call TRBJ1-2; maybe TRBD1 (5 bases). V lost 3 bases and J lost 8, with 16 bases in between. This CDR3 is 14 amino acids long. Germline CDR1 and CDR2: KGHSH and LQKENI. CDR3 amino acids: CASSPQTEVTGYTF. The CDR3 DNA reads as TGTGCCAGCTCACCCCAGACAGAGGTGACGGGCTACACCTTC.

The gene calls are TRBV18 and TRBJ2-3, with D possibly matching TRBD2 (5 bases). The CDR3 extends over 14 amino acids. Trimming took off 2 bases at V and 6 bases at J, with 12 bases between the two ends. CDR1 KGHSH and CDR2 LQKENI come from the germline V gene. CDR3 protein: CASSPVGVEDTQYF. CDR3 sequence (DNA): TGTGCCAGCTCACCAGTGGGAGTCGAGGATACGCAGTATTTT.

The V gene is TRBV5-6, the J gene TRBJ2-7, with no clear D. The CDR3 totals 12 residues. Trimming took off 3 bases at V and 0 bases at J, with 4 bases between the two ends. Germline V gives CDR1 SGHDT, CDR2 YYEEEE. The CDR3: CASSWASYEQYF. The CDR3 region has the DNA TGTGCCAGCAGCTGGGCCTCCTACGAGCAGTACTTC.

The V call is TRBV7-6, the J call TRBJ1-4, with D maybe TRBD1 (5 bases). The V end lost 5 bases, the J end lost 8 bases, and 15 bases lay between the germline ends. This CDR3 region has 14 residues. In germline, CDR1 is SGHVS, CDR2 FNYEAQ. This chain's CDR3 is CASSRGGLEEKLFF. The CDR3 coding sequence is TGTGCCAGCAGCCGTGGGGGTTTAGAGGAAAAACTGTTTTTT.

The V call is TRBV6-5, the J call TRBJ2-7; 8 bases agree with TRBD1. The CDR3 totals 13 residues. Losses at the gene ends were 5 bases for V and 6 bases for J; bases not matched to a gene: 6. Looked up from germline, CDR1 is MNHEY and CDR2 is SVGAGI. Here the CDR3 DNA reads TGTGCCAGCAGTATAACCGGGACAGGCGAGCAGTACTTC. It encodes CASSITGTGEQYF.

The J gene is TRBJ2-5, the V gene TRBV19; TRBD2 is a possible D gene (6 bases). Germline V gene sequence: CDR1 LNHDA, CDR2 SQIVND (reference sequence). CDR3 size: 13 residues. V lost 5 bases and J lost 3, with 10 bases in between. As DNA, the CDR3 is TGTGCCAGTAGTGGAGGGGCGGAAGAGACCCAGTACTTC. Translating it yields CASSGGAEETQYF.

The chain has TRBV7-8 and TRBJ1-6; no definite D call. V shed 5 bases and J shed 8 bases, with 16 bases lying between them. From germline, CDR1 is SGHVS and CDR2 FQNEAQ. This CDR3 spans 15 amino acids. The CDR3 here is CASSSSSRRDSPLHF. CDR3 DNA sequence: TGTGCCAGCAGCAGCAGTAGTCGGAGGGATTCACCCCTCCACTTT.

This clone appeared a single time. The chain recombines TRBV10-3 with TRBJ2-5; D gene ambiguous. Trimming stripped 0 bases from V and 4 bases from J, with 12 bases between. The CDR3 totals 15 residues. CDR1 and CDR2 from the germline V gene are ENHRY and SYGVKD. The CDR3 protein is CAISESPVPPETQYF. CDR3 sequence (DNA): TGTGCCATCAGTGAGTCGCCCGTACCCCCAGAGACCCAGTACTTC.

The chain combines TRBV11-2 with TRBJ2-5; D might be TRBD1 or TRBD2, each matching 7 bases. Deletions cut 3 bases from V and 4 bases from J, with 12 bases between. This CDR3 spans 14 amino acids. The germline V gene encodes CDR1 SGHAT and CDR2 FQNNGV. The CDR3 reads CASSFRGEGETQYF. The CDR3 DNA is TGTGCCAGCAGCTTCAGGGGGGAGGGAGAGACCCAGTACTTC.

The chain has TRBV19 and TRBJ2-5; maybe TRBD2 (7 bases). Germline V CDR1 and CDR2: LNHDA, SQIVND (reference sequence). Trimming left V 2 bases short and J 5 bases short, with 15 bases between. This CDR3 contains 15 residues. CDR3 sequence (DNA): TGTGCCAGTAGTATATTGGGGACGGGGGGCGAGACCCAGTACTTC. It codes for CASSILGTGGETQYF.

The chain couples TRBV27 to TRBJ2-5; 8 bases line up with TRBD1. Germline trimming cut 6 bases from V and 5 bases from J; bases unmatched to any gene: 11. Germline V gene data show CDR1 as MNHEY and CDR2 as SMNVEV (reference sequence). CDR3 size: 15 residues. The CDR3 DNA reads as TGTGCCAGCAGCCCGGGATTGACAGGGGTTGAGACCCAGTACTTC. Amino acid sequence: CASSPGLTGVETQYF.

V and J are TRBV5-4 and TRBJ2-7, with 8 bases that match TRBD2. The CDR3 sequence is 15 residues long. The junction had 13 bases not matched to a gene; V was cut back by 6 bases and J by 5 bases. Germline V gene lookup returns CDR1 SGHNT and CDR2 YYREEE (reference sequence). Here the CDR3 reads CASTLSGSGAHEQYF. The CDR3 DNA sequence: TGTGCCAGCACCCTCTCGGGTAGCGGGGCCCACGAGCAGTACTTC.

In the case of this clone: This CDR3 is also generated by other DNA sequences in the sample. The chain joins TRBV7-2 to TRBJ2-5, with TRBD1 identical over 9 bases. V lost 3 bases to trimming and J lost 5 bases; unmatched junction nucleotides: 4. This CDR3 is 14 amino acids long. The germline V gene encodes CDR1 SGHTA and CDR2 FQGNSA. The CDR3 DNA follows: TGTGCCAGCAGCTTGGACAGGGGCAGGGAGACCCAGTACTTC. As protein: CASSLDRGRETQYF.

This clone was detected only a few times. The chain couples TRBV19 to TRBJ1-1; 10 nucleotides agree with TRBD1. The CDR3 has 15 residues. The ends lost 6 bases at V and 4 bases at J; junction bases unmatched: 8. Per the germline V gene, CDR1 is LNHDA and CDR2 is SQIVND (reference sequence). CDR3 sequence: CASRPSGQGSTEAFF. As DNA, the CDR3 is TGTGCCAGTAGACCATCGGGACAGGGGAGCACTGAAGCTTTCTTT.

The chain links TRBV9 to TRBJ2-7; D gene unclear. V was pared by 0 bases and J by 2 bases, with 9 bases between. Per germline, CDR1 SGDLS and CDR2 YYNGEE. This CDR3 comprises 14 residues. Written as DNA, the CDR3 is TGTGCCAGCAGCGTAGAACCGAGTACCTACGAGCAGTACTTC. This sequence encodes CASSVEPSTYEQYF.

The rearrangement links TRBV4-1 to TRBJ1-3; D is uncertain. Germline V gives CDR1 MGHRA, CDR2 YSYEKL. The CDR3 sequence is 14 residues long. V was clipped by 4 bases and J by 2 bases, with 9 bases between them. The CDR3 DNA reads TGCGCCAGCAGCCGATTGGGCCCTGGAAACACCATATATTTT. Translated: CASSRLGPGNTIYF.

The chain is built from TRBV4-2 and TRBJ2-5, with TRBD2 identical over 13 bases. The CDR3 contains 17 residues. J lost 2 bases, V lost 1 base, and 4 bases had no gene match. From germline, CDR1 is LGHNA and CDR2 YNFKEQ. The CDR3 nucleotides read TGTGCCAGCAGCCAAGCCGGGACTAGCGGGGTTCAAGAGACCCAGTACTTC. Translated: CASSQAGTSGVQETQYF.

CDR3 DNA sequence: TGTGCCAGCTCACCCGCAGGGGTCGATTATGGCTACACCTTC. Encoded protein: CASSPAGVDYGYTF. The rearrangement joins TRBV18 to TRBJ1-2; D perhaps matches TRBD1 (6 bases). V was cut by 3 bases and J by 5 bases, with 13 bases left in between. There are 14 residues in the CDR3. Germline CDR1 KGHSH, CDR2 LQKENI.

This chain connects TRBV19 to TRBJ2-3; D is undetermined. Germline V lookup: CDR1 LNHDA, CDR2 SQIVND (reference sequence). The CDR3 runs to 12 residues. V lost 3 bases to trimming and J lost 8 bases, with 9 bases between them. CDR3 bases: TGTGCCAGTAGTATCCCGTTTACTACGCAGTATTTT. Residues: CASSIPFTTQYF.

The V and J genes are TRBV7-8 and TRBJ1-6; maybe TRBD1 (6 bases). V lost 2 bases, J lost 7 bases, and 21 bases lay in between. CDR3 size: 18 residues. The germline gives CDR1 SGHVS, CDR2 FQNEAQ. In nucleotides, the CDR3 is TGTGCCAGCAGCTTACCCCGCCTGGGACAACGAATAAATTCACCCCTCCACTTT. Protein sequence: CASSLPRLGQRINSPLHF.

J is TRBJ2-6 and V is TRBV4-3; D gene uncertain. Trimming cost V 3 bases and J 0 bases, with 9 bases left between them. From germline, CDR1 is LGHNA and CDR2 YSLEER. CDR3 length equals 16 residues. The CDR3 DNA is TGCGCCAGCAGCCACGACCTCAGCTCTGGGGCCAACGTCCTGACTTTC. Residues: CASSHDLSSGANVLTF.

The rearrangement uses TRBV5-1 and TRBJ2-3, with D unclear. Trimming took 0 bases from V and 1 from J, leaving 15 bases between them. In germline, CDR1 is SGHRS, CDR2 YFSETQ. CDR3 size: 17 residues. CDR3 bases: TGCGCCAGCAGCTTGGATCTAGGGAACAGCGGCACAGATACGCAGTATTTT. This sequence encodes CASSLDLGNSGTDTQYF.

Note on this clone: One end of the junction is discordant with germline, which a read error may explain. The chain joins TRBV7-7 to TRBJ2-5; D gene unclear. Germline CDR1 is SSHAT and CDR2 is FNYEAQ (reference sequence). CDR3 length: 14 residues. CDR3 region: CASSLAWGQETQYF. CDR3 bases: TGTGCTAGCAGCTTAGCCTGGGGTCAAGAGACCCAGTACTTC.

V usage is TRBV5-4 and J usage is TRBJ1-2, with no clear D. Between the trimmed V and J ends, which lost 4 bases and 1 base, there was a span of 8 bases. This CDR3 is 13 amino acids long. CDR1 SGHNT and CDR2 YYREEE come from the germline V gene (reference sequence). CDR3: CASSDENNYGYTF. CDR3 sequence (DNA): TGTGCCAGCAGCGACGAGAATAACTATGGCTACACCTTC.

This chain uses TRBV7-9 with TRBJ1-1; tentatively, D is TRBD1 (6 bases). Germline CDR1 SEHNR, CDR2 FQNEAQ (reference sequence). V was shortened by 11 bases and J by 0 bases, with 16 bases between the two germline ends. The CDR3 sequence is 14 residues long. CDR3 amino acids: CALEGVRMNTEAFF. The CDR3 DNA is TGTGCCTTGGAGGGGGTGAGAATGAACACTGAAGCTTTCTTT.

V gene TRBV6-5 combines with J gene TRBJ2-3; D uncertain. The CDR3 spans 13 residues. Trimming removed 6 bases at V and 4 bases at J, with 11 bases between. Per germline, CDR1 MNHEY and CDR2 SVGAGI. CDR3 nucleotide sequence: TGTGCCAGCAGCCGTCCCGGACCAGATACGCAGTATTTT. This codes for CASSRPGPDTQYF.

The chain links TRBV5-1 to TRBJ2-7; D unresolved. CDR3 length equals 13 residues. The V end lost 4 bases, the J end lost 9 bases, and 17 bases lay between the germline ends. The germline CDR1 and CDR2 sequences are SGHRS and YFSETQ. DNA of the CDR3: TGCGCCAGCAGCACCATGACGGATGTCAGGCAGTACTTC. It translates to CASSTMTDVRQYF. Using reference TRBV5-1 and TRBJ2-7 for the parts outside the CDR3, the full variable domain is KAGVTQTPRYLIKTRGQQVTLSCSPISGHRSVSWYQQTPGQGLQFLFEYFSETQRNKGNFPGRFSGRQFSNSRSEMNVSTLELGDSALYLCASSTMTDVRQYFGPGTRLTVT.

This rearrangement joins TRBV28 to TRBJ1-1; 8 bases align to TRBD1. Germline V gene sequence: CDR1 MDHEN, CDR2 SYDVKM. V shed 4 bases, J shed 2 bases, and the junction held 3 bases outside the gene matches. The CDR3 loop spans 14 amino acids. DNA of the CDR3: TGTGCCAGCAGTTCAACAGGGGGTAACACTGAAGCTTTCTTT. This translates into CASSSTGGNTEAFF.

The chain couples TRBV10-3 to TRBJ2-2, with TRBD2 matching over 8 bases. The J segment lost 9 bases and the V segment lost 2 bases, leaving 11 bases of the junction unmatched. This CDR3 region has 16 residues. CDR1 is ENHRY and CDR2 is SYGVKD in the germline V gene. The CDR3 DNA reads as TGTGCCATCAGTGAGGGGGGACTAGGTTCCGCCCGGGAGCTGTTTTTT. This translates into CAISEGGLGSARELFF.